A single sample is the source of the 11 T cell receptor beta chains below, sequenced in a study of blood T cell repertoires in COVID-19. Sequencing used immunoSEQ multiplex PCR; TCRdb keeps in-frame clones, though not all of them. The sample includes about 91,000 clones, approximately 82% seen only once; the top ten take about 7%. The sequencing input was peripheral blood. Every receptor here comes from a man in his fifties with active or convalescent COVID-19.

V gene TRBV6-5 combines with J gene TRBJ1-4; D is possibly TRBD1 (6 bases). Germline values: CDR1 MNHEY, CDR2 SVGAGI. Trimming took off 6 bases at V and 3 bases at J, with 14 bases between the two ends. The CDR3 runs to 15 residues. The CDR3 DNA reads as TGTGCCAGCAGAAACTCCGGGACATCTAATGAAAAACTGTTTTTT. As protein: CASRNSGTSNEKLFF.

This clone showed up just once. This chain connects TRBV19 to TRBJ2-5, with 12 bases fitting TRBD2. This CDR3 comprises 19 residues. The V and J ends lost 0 bases and 4 bases, in that order; junction bases with no gene match: 12. Per germline, CDR1 LNHDA and CDR2 SQIVND (reference sequence). The DNA for the CDR3 is TGTGCCAGTAGTATAGATCCTCCCGGACTAGCGGGGTTGGGAGAGACCCAGTACTTC. Its translation: CASSIDPPGLAGLGETQYF.

A single count supports this clone. The chain joins TRBV7-9 to TRBJ1-2; D is unclear. Trimming took 3 bases from V and 6 from J, leaving 20 bases between them. The CDR3 loop spans 16 amino acids. Germline CDR1 and CDR2: SEHNR and FQNEAQ (reference sequence). The CDR3 sequence: CASSFLGNSFGDGYTF. CDR3 DNA: TGTGCCAGCAGCTTCTTAGGTAACAGCTTTGGCGATGGCTACACCTTC.

The chain couples TRBV6-1 to TRBJ2-7, with TRBD2 matching 11 bases. Germline V gene data show CDR1 as MNHNS and CDR2 as SASEGT. CDR3 length: 15 amino acids. The J segment lost 4 bases and the V segment lost 3 bases, leaving 5 bases of the junction unmatched. The DNA of the CDR3 is TGTGCCAGCAGTGACGTAGCGGGGGGGCCATACGAGCAGTACTTC. It translates to CASSDVAGGPYEQYF.

J is TRBJ1-3 and V is TRBV28; weak D call: TRBD1 (5 bases). V lost 3 bases, J lost 5 bases, and 8 bases lay in between. The CDR3 length is 13 residues. Germline values: CDR1 MDHEN, CDR2 SYDVKM. Here the CDR3 reads CASSFRERNTIYF. CDR3 in DNA: TGTGCCAGCAGTTTCAGGGAACGAAACACCATATATTTT.

The chain employs TRBV11-1 and TRBJ2-1, with 16 bases aligning to TRBD2. This CDR3 has 15 residues. V trimming: 5 bases; J trimming: 7 bases; junction bases outside the gene matches: 2. Germline loops: CDR1 SGHAT, CDR2 FQDESV (reference sequence). The CDR3 nucleotides read TGTGCCAGCAGCGCGGGACTAGCGGGGGGGAATGAGCAGTTCTTC. This gives the protein CASSAGLAGGNEQFF.

A remark on this clone: A junction boundary mismatches the germline segment, possibly from a read error. The chain employs TRBV19 and TRBJ2-2; 8 bases line up with TRBD2. The CDR3 is 12 residues long. Germline V CDR1 and CDR2: LNHDA, SQIVND (reference sequence). DNA of the CDR3: TGTGCCAGTAGCCCCGACAGCGGGGGGCTGTTTTTT. As protein: CASSPDSGGLFF.

The chain combines TRBV4-1 with TRBJ2-7; D might be TRBD1 (6 bases). The CDR3 is 13 amino acids. Germline lookup yields CDR1 MGHRA and CDR2 YSYEKL. V was trimmed by 3 bases and J by 4 bases, leaving 10 bases between them. This CDR3 is CASSQGTGYEQYV. For the CDR3, the DNA is TGCGCCAGCAGCCAGGGAACAGGGTACGAGCAGTACGTC.

V gene TRBV10-3 combines with J gene TRBJ1-5, with D maybe TRBD1 (5 bases). The CDR3 is 17 amino acids. From germline, CDR1 is ENHRY and CDR2 SYGVKD. V was shortened by 0 bases and J by 0 bases, with 12 bases between the two germline ends. This CDR3 is CAISESGGLLSNQPQHF. CDR3 nucleotide sequence: TGTGCCATCAGTGAGTCGGGGGGACTCCTTAGCAATCAGCCCCAGCATTTT.

V usage is TRBV2 and J usage is TRBJ1-4, with 7 bases fitting TRBD1. There are 14 residues in the CDR3. The trim removed 6 bases at V and 6 bases at J, leaving 7 bases unmatched. Germline-derived CDR1 and CDR2 are SNHLY and FYNNEI. The CDR3 nucleotides read TGTGCCAGCAGACAGACAGGGTCAGATGAAAAACTGTTTTTT. As protein: CASRQTGSDEKLFF.

The chain combines TRBV18 with TRBJ2-6; unclear D gene. Germline assignment: CDR1 KGHSH and CDR2 LQKENI. The CDR3 runs 21 residues. Trimming pared 2 bases from V and 0 bases from J, leaving 23 bases between. The CDR3 reads CASSPYVGSAFGDSGANVLTF. The CDR3 DNA reads as TGTGCCAGCTCACCATATGTAGGAAGCGCTTTCGGAGACTCTGGGGCCAACGTCCTGACTTTC.